Listed below are T cell receptor beta chains from one sample, sequenced in a study of metastatic and nonmetastatic thyroid tumors. TCRdb re-called clones from the PCR reads using MiXCR. Among about 22,000 clones listed, roughly 15% were seen once. Sequencing was done on a sample of tumor tissue. The receptors were sampled from a female donor with papillary thyroid cancer or a benign thyroid nodule (not recorded which). Some clones in this sample may be carry-over from other donors' samples. Each CDR3 is given with its conserved first and last residue. A D gene is named only where the DNA matches it firmly. Not all rows give a size; the values are once, few, many and, for expanded clones, a class.

>TRBV27|TRBJ1-6|many|.
TGTGCCAGCAGGCCTAGACAGTTATCACCCCTCCACTTT
CASRPRQLSPLHF
>TRBV30|TRBJ2-7|many|TRBD1
TGTGCCTGGAGTGCCGACAGGGTGTTTTACGAGCAGTACTTC
CAWSADRVFYEQYF
>TRBV28|TRBJ2-2|.|TRBD2
TGTGCCAGCAGTCGGACTAGCGCTGCCGGGGAGCTGTTTTTT
CASSRTSAAGELFF
>TRBV7-2|TRBJ2-7|.|.
TGTGCCAGCAGCCCGGGACGGCAATACGAGCAGTACTTC
CASSPGRQYEQYF
>TRBV28|TRBJ1-1|many|TRBD1
TGTGCCAGCATTGAAGCAGGGGGCACTGAAGCTTTCTTT
CASIEAGGTEAFF
>TRBV20-1|TRBJ2-3|many|.
TGCAGTGCTAGTATCGACGCTCCTAGCACAGATACGCAGTATTTT
CSASIDAPSTDTQYF
>TRBV6-1|TRBJ2-5|many|.
TGTGCCAGCACCGGGGGCTACTTCCAAGAGACCCAGTACTTC
CASTGGYFQETQYF
>TRBV4-3|TRBJ2-7|many|.
TGCGCCAGCAGCCAAGATCCGACTACCCTCGAGCAGTACTTC
CASSQDPTTLEQYF
>TRBV6-1|TRBJ1-1|few|.
TGTGCCAGCAGTGACGAGGGGGGTAATGAATCCTTCTTT
CASSDEGGNESFF
>TRBV6-5|TRBJ1-5|medium-sized|.
TGTGCCAGCAGTTACCAACAGGGTAATCAGCCCCAGCATTTT
CASSYQQGNQPQHF
>TRBV6-1|TRBJ2-2|.|.
TGTGCCAGCAGGGGACCAGTGGGCAGTTCCGGCGAGCTGTTTTTT
CASRGPVGSSGELFF
>TRBV27|TRBJ2-3|many|TRBD2
TGTGCCAGCAGTTGGACTAGCGGGAGATTTCTCTCTAGCACAGATACGCAGTATTTT
CASSWTSGRFLSSTDTQYF
>TRBV2|TRBJ2-3|many|.
TGTGCCAGCAGGCCGGGATCCTCCTACACAGATACGCAGTATTTT
CASRPGSSYTDTQYF
>TRBV24-1|TRBJ2-5|many|.
TGTGCCACCAGTTCGGGCGGGGCCTACCAAGAGACCCAGTACTTC
CATSSGGAYQETQYF
>TRBV12-3/TRBV12-4|TRBJ2-1|few|TRBD2
TGTGCCAGCAGTCCTAGCGGGAGAGGCGTTGTTGGCGAGCAGTTCTTC
CASSPSGRGVVGEQFF
>TRBV11-2|TRBJ2-4|many|.
TGTGCCAGCAGCTTAGGAGGCTCGGGAGCCAAAAACATTCAGTACTTC
CASSLGGSGAKNIQYF
>TRBV24-1|TRBJ2-7|few|.
TGTGCCACCAGTGATTACACCAACTCCTACGAGCAGTACTTC
CATSDYTNSYEQYF
>TRBV12-5|TRBJ2-2|many|TRBD2
TGTGCTAGTGGTTTGGTTGGCGGGGGGGCCCCCACCGGGGAGCTGTTTTTT
CASGLVGGGAPTGELFF
>TRBV6-1|TRBJ1-1|.|TRBD1
TGTGCCAGCAGCCGGGACAGCTGGGCTGAAGCTTTCTTT
CASSRDSWAEAFF
>TRBV12-3/TRBV12-4|TRBJ2-7|many|TRBD1
TGTGCCAGCAGTCCGGGGACAGGGGCCTACGAGCAGTACTTC
CASSPGTGAYEQYF